What follows is one TCR beta chain and its context. Its antigen is still unknown. Germline V gene lookup returns CDR1 SEHNR and CDR2 FQNEAQ (reference sequence). The length of the CDR3 is 13 residues. V was cut by 4 bases and J by 5 bases, with 11 bases left in between. This record comes from a study of T cell repertoires in cytomegalovirus infection. General observations from the study: CMV carriers having the relevant HLA were flagged by cumulative public TCR beta family frequency.

TCRdb redid the calling of the reads with MiXCR, one entry per CDR3 protein. The data show about 700,000 distinct CDR3 sequences, around 32% seen once. This clonotype was obtained from a human donor in good health (CMV status not recorded). Some clones in this sample may be carry-over from other donors' samples. This sequence joins TRBV7-9 and TRBJ1-1; D uncertain. The sample here was cultured PBMCs, taken from culture after CMV antigen stimulation. This chain's CDR3 is CASSSAVRTEAFF. The CDR3 DNA reads as TGTGCCAGCAGCTCGGCGGTCCGGACTGAAGCTTTCTTT.